This T cell receptor (beta chain) was recovered during a study of CD8+ T cells in alopecia areata. V lost 6 bases, J lost 2 bases, and 17 bases lay in between. Germline V gives CDR1 MNHEY, CDR2 SVGAGI. This CDR3 has 15 amino acids. The treatment was: oral pan-JAK inhibitor, 5-10 mg twice daily. Investigators isolated RNA and reverse transcribed it into cDNA to act as the sequencing template. Libraries were prepared by immunoSEQ multiplex PCR; TCRdb keeps only in-frame clonotypes and omits some of them. The sample shows about 150,000 clones, nearly 55% of them seen only once. The starting material was CD8+ T cells sorted from blood, obtained at week 4, from a patient treated with tofacitinib. The receptor was isolated from a human donor with alopecia areata. The V and J genes are TRBV6-5 and TRBJ2-7; the D gene is possibly TRBD1 (6 bases). The CDR3 region has the DNA TGTGCCAGCAGAGGGACGTCAGGGGTTCCCTACGAGCAGTACTTC. Translated: CASRGTSGVPYEQYF.